The clone carrying this T cell receptor beta chain was detected many times. No antigen is known for it. Arm-PCR of CDR3 regions and iRepertoire HTBI primers were used to build TCR beta libraries. TCRdb reanalysed the multiplex PCR reads using MiXCR and keeps one entry per CDR3 protein. The sample yields 400,000 to 650,000 distinct CDR3 sequences, 16% seen once. These data come from a study of regulatory T cells in long-lasting Graves disease. Study-wide context: Freshly diagnosed Graves' patients had used antithyroid drugs for under 3 months.

This CDR3 contains 17 residues. CDR1 MNHEY and CDR2 SMNVEV come from the germline V gene (reference sequence). The V segment lost 5 bases and the J segment 6 bases; nucleotides outside the gene matches: 9. Time point in this sample: newly diagnosed GD, antithyroid drugs for less than 3 months. From RNA extracted from PBMCs, the TCR library was made. Study observations and caveats: Persistent Graves' disease cases displayed lower TCR diversity than newly diagnosed ones.

This sample was shared with a second study, whose subject was T cells in Graves' hyperthyroidism and ophthalmopathy. That study reports: Blood shared most expanded thyroid clonotypes above 0.001. A 13 V-J model separated ophthalmopathy from stable hyperthyroidism.

The sample consisted of peripheral blood mononuclear cells (PBMCs), taken at new diagnosis, from a patient treated with antithyroid drugs. The sequence was obtained from a woman aged 35-60 years with Graves disease. The chain employs TRBV27 and TRBJ2-1, with 14 bases identical to TRBD2. DNA of the CDR3: TGTGCCAGCAGTGGGAAGACTAGCGGGGGGGCAGGCAATGAGCAGTTCTTC. Translated: CASSGKTSGGAGNEQFF.